The subject of this entry is one TCR beta chain. The antigen is undetermined. These data belong to a study of T cell repertoires in cytomegalovirus infection. Study information: Both recently identified HLA-C-restricted and well-studied HLA-B-restricted CMV epitopes were used in the study.

One entry per CDR3 protein results from TCRdb running MiXCR on the reads. Counted here are approximately 110,000 distinct CDR3 sequences, around 28% occurring once; the ten biggest clones make up roughly 81%. This CDR3 region has 16 residues. J gave up 7 bases and V 0 bases, and 2 bases lay outside the gene matches. From germline, CDR1 is LGHNA and CDR2 YNFKEQ. The origin of this receptor is a human donor in good health (CMV status not recorded). Some clones in this sample may be carry-over from other donors' samples. This chain connects TRBV4-2 to TRBJ1-6; 11 bases fit TRBD1. This specimen was CD8+ T cells from cultured PBMCs, taken from culture after CMV antigen stimulation. The DNA for the CDR3 is TGTGCCAGCAGCCAAGACTGGACAGGGGGCAATTCACCCCTCCACTTT. It encodes CASSQDWTGGNSPLHF.